The present entry profiles one TCR beta chain with its context. Its target is not known. The sample belongs to a study of cytomegalovirus exposure and HLA in healthy donors. Here immunoSEQ multiplex PCR was the method, and the copy in TCRdb shows in-frame clones only, minus some. The sample includes about 98,000 clones, about 88% of them seen just once. The V end was cut by 0 bases, the J end by 0 bases, with 10 bases between. The CDR3 is made up of 16 amino acids. Germline lookup yields CDR1 SGHTS and CDR2 YDEGEE. Study-level points and caveats: With high specificity and sensitivity, the classifier reportedly diagnosed cytomegalovirus status.

The sequenced material came from PBMCs. The receptor was derived from a man aged 18 to 29 in good health and CMV-seropositive. V and J are TRBV5-8 and TRBJ1-5, with D possibly being TRBD1 (6 bases). CDR3 region: CASSLGQGYSNQPQHF. In nucleotides, the CDR3 is TGTGCCAGCAGCTTGGGGCAGGGGTATAGCAATCAGCCCCAGCATTTT. The variable domain in full, with the rest retrieved from reference TRBV5-8 and TRBJ1-5, is EAGVTQSPTHLIKTRGQQATLRCSPISGHTSVYWYQQALGLGLQFLLWYDEGEERNRGNFPPRFSGRQFPNYSSELNVNALELEDSALYLCASSLGQGYSNQPQHFGDGTRLSIL.